This is a list of T cell receptor beta chains from one sample in a study of CD8 T cells in Susac syndrome. TCRdb re-called the immunoSEQ multiplex PCR reads with MiXCR, one entry per CDR3 protein. The sample lists some 450,000 distinct CDR3 sequences, approximately 89% occurring once. The sequenced sample consisted of CD8+ T cells from PBMCs. These receptors came from a human donor with multiple sclerosis. CDR3s include the opening cysteine and the closing phenylalanine or tryptophan. Each record gives: clone size, V gene, J gene, D gene, CDR3 protein, CDR3 DNA. D genes are given only for firm matches. Rows give clone size only sometimes, using once, few, many, or a class for an expanded clone.

clone size: once; V gene: TRBV2; J gene: TRBJ1-5; D gene: TRBD1; CDR3 protein: CASSLDRGPVGNQPQHF; CDR3 DNA: TGTGCCAGCAGTCTAGACAGGGGGCCTGTTGGCAATCAGCCCCAGCATTTT
clone size: NA; V gene: TRBV6-5; J gene: TRBJ2-7; D gene: NA; CDR3 protein: CASSYSEGYEQYF; CDR3 DNA: TGTGCCAGCAGTTACTCGGAGGGGTACGAGCAGTACTTC
clone size: few; V gene: TRBV7-6; J gene: TRBJ2-5; D gene: NA; CDR3 protein: CASSYRTPQETQYF; CDR3 DNA: TGTGCCAGCAGCTATCGGACACCGCAAGAGACCCAGTACTTC
clone size: NA; V gene: TRBV5-4; J gene: TRBJ1-2; D gene: TRBD1; CDR3 protein: CASSLRTGWADGYTF; CDR3 DNA: TGTGCCAGCAGCCTACGGACAGGGTGGGCCGACGGCTACACCTTC
clone size: NA; V gene: TRBV6-1; J gene: TRBJ2-1; D gene: TRBD2; CDR3 protein: CASSPTTPSGSHNEQFF; CDR3 DNA: TGTGCCAGCAGTCCGACCACCCCTAGCGGGAGCCACAATGAGCAGTTCTTC
clone size: NA; V gene: TRBV11-3; J gene: TRBJ2-1; D gene: NA; CDR3 protein: CASSLDGQHLSSYNEQFF; CDR3 DNA: TGTGCCAGCAGCTTAGATGGTCAGCATTTGAGCTCCTACAATGAGCAGTTCTTC
clone size: NA; V gene: TRBV30; J gene: TRBJ2-6; D gene: NA; CDR3 protein: CAWSWGSGANVLTF; CDR3 DNA: TGTGCCTGGTCTTGGGGCTCTGGGGCCAACGTCCTGACTTTC
clone size: NA; V gene: TRBV6-1; J gene: TRBJ2-3; D gene: NA; CDR3 protein: CASSPLTDSLGTDTQYF; CDR3 DNA: TGTGCCAGCAGCCCACTTACGGACAGCCTGGGCACAGATACGCAGTATTTT
clone size: NA; V gene: TRBV7-9; J gene: TRBJ1-2; D gene: NA; CDR3 protein: CASRWGDYGYTF; CDR3 DNA: TGTGCCAGCAGGTGGGGGGACTATGGCTACACCTTC
clone size: NA; V gene: TRBV20-1; J gene: TRBJ1-1; D gene: TRBD1; CDR3 protein: CSAGTGGFTEAFF; CDR3 DNA: TGCAGTGCCGGGACAGGGGGATTCACTGAAGCTTTCTTT
clone size: NA; V gene: TRBV4-1; J gene: TRBJ2-7; D gene: NA; CDR3 protein: CASSQRTPAYEQYF; CDR3 DNA: TGCGCCAGCAGCCAAAGGACTCCTGCCTACGAGCAGTACTTC
clone size: NA; V gene: TRBV27; J gene: TRBJ1-6; D gene: NA; CDR3 protein: CASSLNGVNSPLHF; CDR3 DNA: TGTGCCAGCAGTTTAAACGGGGTAAATTCACCCCTCCACTTT
clone size: NA; V gene: TRBV20-1; J gene: TRBJ1-1; D gene: TRBD1; CDR3 protein: CSAIHRGGEAFF; CDR3 DNA: TGCAGTGCCATACACAGGGGGGGGGAAGCTTTCTTT
clone size: NA; V gene: TRBV4-1; J gene: TRBJ2-5; D gene: NA; CDR3 protein: CASSQPGLETQYF; CDR3 DNA: TGCGCCAGCAGCCAACCGGGACTAGAGACCCAGTACTTC
clone size: NA; V gene: TRBV29-1; J gene: TRBJ1-1; D gene: NA; CDR3 protein: CSVEELGNTEAFF; CDR3 DNA: TGCAGCGTTGAAGAATTAGGGAACACTGAAGCTTTCTTT
clone size: NA; V gene: TRBV4-1; J gene: TRBJ1-1; D gene: NA; CDR3 protein: CASSPTQYTTEAFF; CDR3 DNA: TGCGCCAGCAGCCCCACACAATATACCACTGAAGCTTTCTTT
clone size: NA; V gene: TRBV7-9; J gene: TRBJ2-1; D gene: NA; CDR3 protein: CASSPGTLGQFF; CDR3 DNA: TGTGCCAGCAGTCCCGGGACCTTGGGTCAGTTCTTC
clone size: NA; V gene: TRBV4-1; J gene: TRBJ2-7; D gene: TRBD2; CDR3 protein: CASSPTGLAGGTNSYEQYF; CDR3 DNA: TGCGCCAGCAGCCCTACGGGACTAGCGGGGGGAACCAACTCCTACGAGCAGTACTTC
clone size: NA; V gene: TRBV28; J gene: TRBJ2-3; D gene: NA; CDR3 protein: CASSSGLFTDTQYF; CDR3 DNA: TGTGCCAGCAGTTCGGGACTCTTCACAGATACGCAGTATTTT
clone size: few; V gene: TRBV6-1; J gene: TRBJ2-3; D gene: TRBD2; CDR3 protein: CASSEWGGAADTQYF; CDR3 DNA: TGTGCCAGCAGTGAATGGGGAGGGGCGGCAGATACGCAGTATTTT
clone size: NA; V gene: TRBV6-5; J gene: TRBJ2-3; D gene: NA; CDR3 protein: CASSYSGDTDTQYF; CDR3 DNA: TGTGCCAGCAGTTACTCAGGGGACACAGATACGCAGTATTTT
clone size: once; V gene: TRBV27; J gene: TRBJ1-1; D gene: TRBD1; CDR3 protein: CASSPGDSVWTEAFF; CDR3 DNA: TGTGCCAGCAGTCCGGGGGACAGTGTATGGACTGAAGCTTTCTTT
clone size: NA; V gene: TRBV5-4; J gene: TRBJ2-7; D gene: TRBD1; CDR3 protein: CASSLVGQGEQYF; CDR3 DNA: TGTGCCAGCAGCTTAGTGGGACAGGGGGAGCAGTACTTC
clone size: few; V gene: TRBV12-3/TRBV12-4; J gene: TRBJ2-7; D gene: NA; CDR3 protein: CASSLAEGYEQYF; CDR3 DNA: TGTGCCAGCAGTTTAGCAGAAGGGTACGAGCAGTACTTC
clone size: once; V gene: TRBV4-2; J gene: TRBJ2-1; D gene: NA; CDR3 protein: CASSQSPVLALNEQFF; CDR3 DNA: TGTGCCAGCAGCCAATCCCCCGTACTAGCTCTCAATGAGCAGTTCTTC
clone size: NA; V gene: TRBV6-5; J gene: TRBJ2-7; D gene: TRBD1; CDR3 protein: CASSAGQGPYHEQYF; CDR3 DNA: TGTGCCAGCAGTGCCGGACAGGGGCCGTACCACGAGCAGTACTTC
clone size: NA; V gene: TRBV7-9; J gene: TRBJ1-1; D gene: NA; CDR3 protein: CASSCPGCTEAFF; CDR3 DNA: TGTGCCAGCAGCTGCCCAGGGTGCACTGAAGCTTTCTTT
clone size: NA; V gene: TRBV18; J gene: TRBJ2-5; D gene: NA; CDR3 protein: CASSRTPGSQETQYF; CDR3 DNA: TGTGCCAGCTCAAGGACCCCGGGAAGTCAAGAGACCCAGTACTTC
clone size: few; V gene: TRBV6-5; J gene: TRBJ2-1; D gene: NA; CDR3 protein: CASSGGSSYNEQFF; CDR3 DNA: TGTGCCAGCAGTGGGGGGAGCTCCTACAATGAGCAGTTCTTC
clone size: NA; V gene: TRBV29-1; J gene: TRBJ2-7; D gene: NA; CDR3 protein: CSVGRRTKYEQYF; CDR3 DNA: TGCAGCGTTGGCAGGCGGACTAAATACGAGCAGTACTTC
clone size: NA; V gene: TRBV12-3/TRBV12-4; J gene: TRBJ1-4; D gene: TRBD1; CDR3 protein: CASSSGTDNEKLFF; CDR3 DNA: TGTGCCAGCAGTTCCGGGACAGATAATGAAAAACTGTTTTTT
clone size: NA; V gene: TRBV15; J gene: TRBJ2-3; D gene: NA; CDR3 protein: CATSQSSSTDTQYF; CDR3 DNA: TGTGCCACCAGCCAGTCTTCTAGCACAGATACGCAGTATTTT
clone size: NA; V gene: TRBV11-2; J gene: TRBJ2-3; D gene: NA; CDR3 protein: CASSLGGGHTDTQYF; CDR3 DNA: TGTGCCAGCAGCTTAGGCGGGGGACACACAGATACGCAGTATTTT
clone size: NA; V gene: TRBV2; J gene: TRBJ2-7; D gene: NA; CDR3 protein: CASSEEQALTYEQYF; CDR3 DNA: TGTGCCAGCAGTGAAGAACAGGCGCTGACCTACGAGCAGTACTTC
clone size: once; V gene: TRBV7-8; J gene: TRBJ1-1; D gene: NA; CDR3 protein: CASSPDRFRVTEAFF; CDR3 DNA: TGTGCCAGCAGCCCCGACAGGTTCAGGGTAACTGAAGCTTTCTTT
clone size: NA; V gene: TRBV20-1; J gene: TRBJ1-2; D gene: NA; CDR3 protein: CSAPGGLTFYGYTF; CDR3 DNA: TGCAGTGCCCCGGGAGGCCTCACCTTCTATGGCTACACCTTC
clone size: NA; V gene: TRBV7-9; J gene: TRBJ2-7; D gene: NA; CDR3 protein: CASSSSSGRKYYEQYF; CDR3 DNA: TGTGCCAGCAGCTCTTCTTCAGGACGGAAATACTACGAGCAGTACTTC
clone size: NA; V gene: TRBV29-1; J gene: TRBJ2-7; D gene: NA; CDR3 protein: CSVEDGPREQYF; CDR3 DNA: TGCAGCGTTGAAGATGGGCCCAGGGAACAGTACTTC
clone size: NA; V gene: TRBV5-1; J gene: TRBJ2-1; D gene: NA; CDR3 protein: CASSLDLGLYNEQFF; CDR3 DNA: TGCGCCAGCAGCTTGGACTTGGGGCTTTACAATGAGCAGTTCTTC
clone size: NA; V gene: TRBV19; J gene: TRBJ1-5; D gene: NA; CDR3 protein: CASRRAALDQPQHF; CDR3 DNA: TGTGCCAGCAGAAGAGCGGCACTCGATCAGCCCCAGCATTTT
clone size: NA; V gene: TRBV5-4; J gene: TRBJ2-1; D gene: NA; CDR3 protein: CASSLGPRREDNEQFF; CDR3 DNA: TGTGCCAGCAGCTTGGGGCCCAGGCGGGAAGACAATGAGCAGTTCTTC
clone size: NA; V gene: TRBV7-9; J gene: TRBJ1-1; D gene: NA; CDR3 protein: CASSLGPSQGFNTEAFF; CDR3 DNA: TGTGCCAGCAGCTTAGGGCCCTCCCAGGGTTTTAACACTGAAGCTTTCTTT
clone size: once; V gene: TRBV6-1; J gene: TRBJ2-1; D gene: NA; CDR3 protein: CASSGSRGRDEQFF; CDR3 DNA: TGTGCCAGCAGTGGATCTAGGGGTAGGGATGAGCAGTTCTTC
clone size: NA; V gene: TRBV6-1; J gene: TRBJ2-7; D gene: TRBD2; CDR3 protein: CASLHLAGVNYEQYF; CDR3 DNA: TGTGCCAGCCTCCACTTAGCGGGGGTGAACTACGAGCAGTACTTC
clone size: NA; V gene: TRBV5-4; J gene: TRBJ1-6; D gene: NA; CDR3 protein: CASSLHWVGSPLHF; CDR3 DNA: TGTGCCAGCAGCTTGCATTGGGTGGGTTCACCCCTCCACTTT
clone size: NA; V gene: TRBV20-1; J gene: TRBJ1-6; D gene: NA; CDR3 protein: CSAPQGWDSPLHF; CDR3 DNA: TGCAGTGCTCCACAGGGTTGGGATTCACCCCTCCACTTT
clone size: NA; V gene: TRBV15; J gene: TRBJ2-5; D gene: NA; CDR3 protein: CATSRRDSQETQYF; CDR3 DNA: TGTGCCACCAGCAGACGGGACTCCCAAGAGACCCAGTACTTC
clone size: NA; V gene: TRBV2; J gene: TRBJ2-6; D gene: NA; CDR3 protein: CASNGPGANVLTF; CDR3 DNA: TGTGCCAGCAACGGCCCTGGGGCCAACGTCCTGACTTTC
clone size: NA; V gene: TRBV20-1; J gene: TRBJ2-1; D gene: TRBD2; CDR3 protein: CSARPGLIRDEQFF; CDR3 DNA: TGCAGTGCTAGACCGGGACTAATACGCGATGAGCAGTTCTTC
clone size: NA; V gene: TRBV4-1; J gene: TRBJ2-1; D gene: NA; CDR3 protein: CASSERAGNSYNEQFF; CDR3 DNA: TGCGCCAGCAGCGAGAGGGCAGGGAACTCCTACAATGAGCAGTTCTTC
clone size: once; V gene: TRBV24-1; J gene: TRBJ2-3; D gene: TRBD1; CDR3 protein: CATSDFGQGTDTQYF; CDR3 DNA: TGTGCCACCAGTGATTTCGGACAGGGCACAGATACGCAGTATTTT
clone size: NA; V gene: TRBV5-1; J gene: TRBJ1-2; D gene: TRBD1; CDR3 protein: CASSGGQRDYGYTF; CDR3 DNA: TGCGCCAGCAGCGGGGGACAGAGGGACTATGGCTACACCTTC
clone size: NA; V gene: TRBV7-9; J gene: TRBJ2-5; D gene: TRBD1; CDR3 protein: CASSHNRQGAGETQYF; CDR3 DNA: TGTGCCAGCAGCCATAACCGTCAGGGGGCGGGGGAGACCCAGTACTTC
clone size: NA; V gene: TRBV4-1; J gene: TRBJ2-1; D gene: TRBD2; CDR3 protein: CASSQEERTSSPLEFF; CDR3 DNA: TGCGCCAGCAGCCAAGAAGAGAGGACTAGCTCCCCGCTTGAGTTCTTC
clone size: NA; V gene: TRBV7-9; J gene: TRBJ2-2; D gene: NA; CDR3 protein: CASSSTGTHTGELFF; CDR3 DNA: TGTGCCAGCAGCTCTACCGGGACCCACACCGGGGAGCTGTTTTTT
clone size: NA; V gene: TRBV25-1; J gene: TRBJ2-2; D gene: TRBD2; CDR3 protein: CASSELVTDPRGGELFF; CDR3 DNA: TGTGCCAGCAGTGAATTAGTGACAGACCCGCGGGGGGGGGAGCTGTTTTTT
clone size: once; V gene: TRBV12-3/TRBV12-4; J gene: TRBJ2-3; D gene: NA; CDR3 protein: CASSSVDGKTDTQYF; CDR3 DNA: TGTGCCAGCAGTTCGGTTGACGGGAAGACAGATACGCAGTATTTT
clone size: NA; V gene: TRBV7-9; J gene: TRBJ1-1; D gene: NA; CDR3 protein: CASSFDRSNTEAFF; CDR3 DNA: TGTGCCAGCAGCTTCGACCGTTCGAACACTGAAGCTTTCTTT
clone size: NA; V gene: TRBV5-1; J gene: TRBJ2-7; D gene: TRBD1; CDR3 protein: CASSWDRGAYEQYF; CDR3 DNA: TGCGCCAGCAGCTGGGACAGAGGAGCCTACGAGCAGTACTTC